These T cell receptor beta chains were read from a single sample in a study of regulatory T cells in long-lasting Graves disease. MiXCR, run by TCRdb on the multiplex PCR reads, gives a single entry per CDR3 protein. Of 650,000 to 850,000 distinct CDR3 sequences listed, 25% to 35% are singletons. Sequences were derived from peripheral blood mononuclear cells (PBMCs), sampled when the disease was refractory, from a patient treated with antithyroid drugs. The receptors come from a female donor with Graves disease. Each CDR3 is given with its conserved first and last residue. The D gene is left open where the match is weak. Where a row states a size, it is once, few, many or the class of an expanded clone; other rows omit it.

d_call,j_call,v_call,clone_size,cdr3_aa,cdr3_nt
-,TRBJ1-1,TRBV6-1,-,CASRRELYTEAFF,TGTGCCAGCAGGAGGGAGCTATACACTGAAGCTTTCTTT
-,TRBJ2-5,TRBV12-3/TRBV12-4,many,CASSQKQTQYF,TGTGCCAGCAGTCAGAAACAGACCCAGTACTTC
-,TRBJ1-1,TRBV30,few,CALGSTEAFF,TGTGCCCTGGGCTCCACTGAAGCTTTCTTT
TRBD1,TRBJ1-2,TRBV6-2/TRBV6-3,few,CASRPQGAVGGYTF,TGTGCCAGCAGGCCACAGGGGGCTGTCGGTGGCTACACCTTC
TRBD2,TRBJ2-7,TRBV20-1,-,CSARVVGSGRSSYYEQYF,TGCAGTGCTAGAGTGGTTGGGAGCGGGAGGTCGTCCTATTACGAGCAGTACTTC
TRBD1,TRBJ1-6,TRBV5-1,-,CASSSSGTESNSPLHF,TGCGCCAGCAGCTCATCCGGGACAGAAAGTAATTCACCCCTCCACTTT
-,TRBJ2-5,TRBV7-9,-,CASSIQQGWAQETQYF,TGTGCCAGCAGCATCCAACAGGGATGGGCTCAAGAGACCCAGTACTTC
-,TRBJ1-4,TRBV9,few,CASSVGKLNEKLFF,TGTGCCAGCAGCGTAGGGAAATTAAATGAAAAACTGTTTTTT
-,TRBJ1-2,TRBV2,-,CASSDVARSGYTF,TGTGCCAGCAGTGACGTCGCCAGAAGTGGCTACACCTTC
TRBD1,TRBJ1-4,TRBV6-2/TRBV6-3,few,CASMRGQAGDEKLFF,TGTGCCAGCATGAGAGGACAGGCAGGCGATGAAAAACTGTTTTTT
-,TRBJ1-2,TRBV7-8,-,CASSQHPAGSNYGYTF,TGTGCCAGCAGCCAGCACCCCGCAGGCTCTAACTATGGCTACACCTTC
-,TRBJ1-1,TRBV2,few,CASSEQENTEAFF,TGTGCCAGCAGTGAACAGGAGAACACTGAAGCTTTCTTT
-,TRBJ1-4,TRBV29-1,-,CSVMTENEKLFF,TGCAGCGTGATGACAGAGAATGAAAAACTGTTTTTT
TRBD1,TRBJ1-2,TRBV20-1,many,CSASLTGSYGYTF,TGCAGTGCTAGCCTGACAGGGAGCTATGGCTACACCTTC
-,TRBJ2-1,TRBV20-1,-,CSAPLSYEQFF,TGCAGTGCTCCGCTCTCCTATGAGCAGTTCTTC
TRBD2,TRBJ2-1,TRBV12-3/TRBV12-4,-,CASNKHSGRGYEQFF,TGTGCCAGCAACAAGCATAGCGGGAGGGGGTATGAGCAGTTCTTC
TRBD1,TRBJ1-5,TRBV2,many,CASRKGTGGNQPQHF,TGTGCCAGCAGGAAAGGGACAGGGGGCAATCAGCCCCAGCATTTT
-,TRBJ1-4,TRBV11-2,many,CASSSRNEKLFF,TGTGCCAGCAGCTCGAGAAATGAAAAACTGTTTTTT
-,TRBJ1-2,TRBV29-1,many,CSVGMANYGYTF,TGCAGCGTCGGGATGGCTAACTATGGCTACACCTTC
-,TRBJ1-2,TRBV5-1,-,CASSLDQTGFGYTF,TGTGCCAGCAGCTTGGACCAGACAGGTTTTGGCTACACCTTC
-,TRBJ1-1,TRBV29-1,-,CSVEDRPENTEAFF,TGCAGCGTTGAAGATCGGCCAGAGAACACTGAAGCTTTCTTT
TRBD1,TRBJ1-2,TRBV12-3/TRBV12-4,many,CASSLGGANGYTF,TGTGCCAGCAGCTTAGGGGGCGCAAATGGCTACACCTTC
-,TRBJ1-3,TRBV30,-,CAWSESGNTIYF,TGTGCCTGGAGTGAGTCTGGAAACACCATATATTTT
-,TRBJ2-2,TRBV10-3,-,CAISENFDRSANTGELFF,TGTGCCATCAGTGAGAACTTCGACAGGTCCGCGAACACCGGGGAGCTGTTTTTT
-,TRBJ2-7,TRBV5-1,many,CASSLGRSNGEQYF,TGCGCCAGCAGCTTGGGGCGGTCGAATGGCGAGCAGTACTTC
-,TRBJ1-4,TRBV11-1,few,CASSFSHGLPNEKLFF,TGTGCCAGCAGCTTCTCCCACGGACTACCTAATGAAAAACTGTTTTTT
-,TRBJ1-5,TRBV28,many,CASKVQVHQPQHF,TGTGCCAGCAAGGTCCAGGTCCATCAGCCCCAGCATTTT
-,TRBJ1-2,TRBV7-9,-,CASSGTLDRYGYTF,TGTGCCAGCAGCGGAACGTTGGACCGCTATGGCTACACCTTC
-,TRBJ1-1,TRBV29-1,-,CSYRTLNTEAFF,TGCAGTTACAGGACCCTGAACACTGAAGCTTTCTTT
-,TRBJ1-5,TRBV19,-,CASNQGMIQPQHF,TGTGCCAGTAACCAGGGGATGATTCAGCCCCAGCATTTT
-,TRBJ1-2,TRBV12-3/TRBV12-4,many,CASSETVNYGYTF,TGTGCCAGCAGTGAGACAGTAAACTATGGCTACACCTTC
-,TRBJ2-1,TRBV7-6,-,CASSPLGQGGSGEQFF,TGTGCCAGCAGTCCTCTGGGGCAGGGAGGATCGGGTGAGCAGTTCTTC
-,TRBJ1-1,TRBV11-2,-,CASSLYLRVNTEAFF,TGTGCCAGCAGCTTATACTTGAGGGTGAACACTGAAGCTTTCTTT
-,TRBJ1-3,TRBV20-1,-,CSASWDSGNTIYF,TGCAGTGCTAGCTGGGACTCTGGAAACACCATATATTTT
TRBD1,TRBJ2-1,TRBV14,-,CASSLTGGRDEQFF,TGTGCCAGCAGCTTAACAGGGGGTCGGGATGAGCAGTTCTTC
-,TRBJ1-1,TRBV20-1,many,CSAALPAGTEAFF,TGCAGTGCAGCGCTCCCGGCCGGCACTGAAGCTTTCTTT
-,TRBJ1-5,TRBV6-1,-,CASSDRRDNQPQHF,TGTGCCAGCAGCGATAGACGGGACAATCAGCCCCAGCATTTT
-,TRBJ2-7,TRBV7-9,-,CASSPPGTGTTSEQYF,TGTGCCAGCAGCCCACCCGGCACAGGGACGACTAGCGAGCAGTACTTC
TRBD1,TRBJ2-7,TRBV6-2/TRBV6-3,few,CASGRGTGLYEQYF,TGTGCCAGCGGCAGGGGGACAGGGCTTTACGAGCAGTACTTC
TRBD1,TRBJ1-5,TRBV28,few,CTSTPGQLYRQPQHF,TGTACCAGCACCCCGGGACAGCTTTACAGGCAGCCCCAGCATTTT
-,TRBJ1-1,TRBV6-1,few,CASSAKMNTEAFF,TGTGCCAGCAGTGCAAAGATGAACACTGAAGCTTTCTTT
TRBD1,TRBJ1-2,TRBV5-1,few,CASSLDRGIGALGGYTF,TGCGCCAGCAGCTTGGACAGGGGAATTGGAGCCCTCGGGGGCTACACCTTC
-,TRBJ2-7,TRBV7-9,few,CASSSQGGTTRF,TGTGCCAGCAGCTCCCAGGGAGGCACCACCAGGTTC
-,TRBJ1-1,TRBV5-1,-,CASSLEMGSAEAFF,TGCGCCAGCAGCTTGGAGATGGGAAGTGCTGAAGCTTTCTTT
TRBD2,TRBJ2-4,TRBV4-1,-,CASSQDRQGGKNIQYF,TGCGCCAGCAGCCAAGATAGGCAGGGAGGGAAAAACATTCAGTACTTC
TRBD2,TRBJ2-1,TRBV9,-,CASSPRLLAGAYNEQFF,TGTGCCAGCAGCCCTCGACTACTAGCGGGAGCATACAATGAGCAGTTCTTC
-,TRBJ2-7,TRBV28,many,CASSLQGGSYEQYF,TGTGCCAGCAGTTTACAGGGAGGTTCCTACGAGCAGTACTTC
TRBD1,TRBJ1-6,TRBV12-3/TRBV12-4,-,CASSQDRAMAPLHF,TGTGCCAGCAGCCAGGACAGGGCAATGGCACCCCTCCACTTT
-,TRBJ1-2,TRBV7-9,-,CAVREAHYGYTF,TGTGCCGTTAGAGAGGCTCACTATGGCTACACCTTC
-,TRBJ2-2,TRBV28,many,CASRGTSPNTGELFF,TGTGCCAGCAGAGGGACAAGCCCTAACACCGGGGAGCTGTTTTTT
-,TRBJ1-5,TRBV2,few,CASSEAEGRPQHF,TGTGCCAGCAGTGAAGCGGAGGGTCGGCCCCAGCATTTT
TRBD1,TRBJ1-1,TRBV27,few,CASRDPGQLNTEAFF,TGTGCCAGCAGAGACCCGGGACAGCTGAACACTGAAGCTTTCTTT
-,TRBJ2-7,TRBV7-2,few,CASSLGPTNYEQYF,TGTGCCAGCAGCTTAGGGCCCACGAATTACGAGCAGTACTTC
TRBD2,TRBJ2-5,TRBV7-6,few,CASSPGAGASETQYF,TGTGCCAGCAGCCCCGGGGCGGGAGCTTCCGAGACCCAGTACTTC
-,TRBJ2-1,TRBV7-2,-,CASRGELNEQFF,TGTGCCAGCAGAGGAGAATTAAATGAGCAGTTCTTC
-,TRBJ1-2,TRBV28,many,CASRRETVNYGYTF,TGTGCCAGCAGAAGAGAGACAGTTAACTATGGCTACACCTTC
-,TRBJ2-2,TRBV15,few,CATGPPLAYTGELFF,TGTGCCACCGGCCCCCCACTAGCTTACACCGGGGAGCTGTTTTTT
-,TRBJ2-2,TRBV15,-,CATSRAVSRKYTGELFF,TGTGCCACCAGCAGAGCTGTATCCCGGAAATACACCGGGGAGCTGTTTTTT
TRBD1,TRBJ1-4,TRBV20-1,-,CSARSTGTVNEKLFF,TGCAGTGCTAGGTCAACCGGGACAGTGAATGAAAAACTGTTTTTT